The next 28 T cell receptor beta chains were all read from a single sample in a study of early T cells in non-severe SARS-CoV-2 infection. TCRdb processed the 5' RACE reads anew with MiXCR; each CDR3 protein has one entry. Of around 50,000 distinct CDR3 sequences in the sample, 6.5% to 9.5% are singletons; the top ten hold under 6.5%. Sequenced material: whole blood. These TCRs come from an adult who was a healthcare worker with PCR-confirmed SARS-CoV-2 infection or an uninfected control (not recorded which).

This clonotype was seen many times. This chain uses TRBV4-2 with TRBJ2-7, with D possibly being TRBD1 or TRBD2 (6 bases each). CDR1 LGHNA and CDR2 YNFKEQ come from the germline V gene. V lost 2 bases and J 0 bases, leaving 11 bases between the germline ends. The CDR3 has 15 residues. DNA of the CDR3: TGTGCCAGCAGCCAATCGAGGGGGGACTCCTACGAGCAGTACTTC. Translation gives CASSQSRGDSYEQYF.

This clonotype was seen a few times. CDR3 bases: TGTGCCAGCAGCTTGTGGAGCTCCTATAATTCACCCCTCCACTTT. The encoded protein is CASSLWSSYNSPLHF. The chain employs TRBV5-6 and TRBJ1-6, with D hard to call. Germline V lookup: CDR1 SGHDT, CDR2 YYEEEE. The CDR3 consists of 15 residues. Trimming took 1 base from V and 0 from J, leaving 5 bases between them.

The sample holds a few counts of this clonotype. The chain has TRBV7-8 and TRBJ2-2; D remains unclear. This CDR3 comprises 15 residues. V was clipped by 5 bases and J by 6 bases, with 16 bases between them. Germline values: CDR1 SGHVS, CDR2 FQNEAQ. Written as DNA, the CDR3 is TGTGCCAGCAGCCCAAGTCCCGGAGATGCCGGGGAGCTGTTTTTT. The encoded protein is CASSPSPGDAGELFF.

CDR3 protein: CASSNDGLAGGNEQFF. CDR3 DNA: TGTGCCAGCAGCAACGATGGACTAGCGGGGGGGAATGAGCAGTTCTTC. The chain recombines TRBV6-5 with TRBJ2-1, with 15 bases fitting TRBD2. V lost 6 bases, J lost 7 bases, and 7 bases stayed unmatched. This CDR3 is built from 16 residues. Germline CDR1 MNHEY, CDR2 SVGAGI.

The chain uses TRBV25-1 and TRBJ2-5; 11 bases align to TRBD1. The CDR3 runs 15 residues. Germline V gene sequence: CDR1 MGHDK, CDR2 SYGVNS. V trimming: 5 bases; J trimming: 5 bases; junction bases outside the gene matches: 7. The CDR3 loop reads CASSQGDRGFETQYF. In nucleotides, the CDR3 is TGTGCCAGCAGTCAAGGGGACAGGGGGTTCGAGACCCAGTACTTC. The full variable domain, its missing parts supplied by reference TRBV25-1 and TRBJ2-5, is EADIYQTPRYLVIGTGKKITLECSQTMGHDKMYWYQQDPGMELHLIHYSYGVNSTEKGDLSSESTVSRIRTEHFPLTLESARPSHTSQYLCASSQGDRGFETQYFGPGTRLLVL.

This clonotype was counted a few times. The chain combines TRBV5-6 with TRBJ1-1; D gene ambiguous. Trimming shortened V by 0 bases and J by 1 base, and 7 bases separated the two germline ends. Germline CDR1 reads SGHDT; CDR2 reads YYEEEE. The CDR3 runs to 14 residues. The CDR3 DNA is TGTGCCAGCAGCTTGGGACACCCGAACACTGAAGCTTTCTTT. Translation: CASSLGHPNTEAFF.

CDR3 region: CAWTSGLLEQYF. DNA for the CDR3: TGTGCCTGGACTAGCGGGTTGTTGGAGCAGTACTTC. The V call is TRBV30, the J call TRBJ2-7; 8 bases fit TRBD2. Germline V CDR1 and CDR2: GTSNPN, SVGIG (reference sequence). The length of the CDR3 is 12 residues. V dropped 4 bases and J dropped 7; count of bases not matched to a gene: 6.

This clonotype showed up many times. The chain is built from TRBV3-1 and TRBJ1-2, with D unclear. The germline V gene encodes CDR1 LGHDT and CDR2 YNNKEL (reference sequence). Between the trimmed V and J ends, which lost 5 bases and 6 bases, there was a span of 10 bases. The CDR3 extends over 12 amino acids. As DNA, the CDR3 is TGTGCCAGCAGCGAGGACCCCAATGGCTACACCTTC. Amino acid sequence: CASSEDPNGYTF.

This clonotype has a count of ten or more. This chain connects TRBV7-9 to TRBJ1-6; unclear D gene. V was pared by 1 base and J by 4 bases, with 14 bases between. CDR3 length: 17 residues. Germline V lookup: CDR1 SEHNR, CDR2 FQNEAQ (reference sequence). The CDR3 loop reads CASSLDPRRGYNSPLHF. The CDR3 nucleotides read TGTGCCAGCAGCTTAGACCCACGAAGAGGGTATAATTCACCCCTCCACTTT.

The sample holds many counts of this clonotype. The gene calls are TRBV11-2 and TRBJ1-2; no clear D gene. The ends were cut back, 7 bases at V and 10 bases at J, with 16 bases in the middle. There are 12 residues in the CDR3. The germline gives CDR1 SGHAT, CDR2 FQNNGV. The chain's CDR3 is CASTSLRAPYTF. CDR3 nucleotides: TGTGCCAGCACCTCCTTGAGAGCACCCTACACCTTC.

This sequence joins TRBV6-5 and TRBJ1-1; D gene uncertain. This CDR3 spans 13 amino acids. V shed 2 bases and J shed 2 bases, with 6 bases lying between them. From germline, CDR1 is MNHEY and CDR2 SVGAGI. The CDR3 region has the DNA TGTGCCAGCAGTTACGGGATTAACACTGAAGCTTTCTTT. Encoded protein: CASSYGINTEAFF.

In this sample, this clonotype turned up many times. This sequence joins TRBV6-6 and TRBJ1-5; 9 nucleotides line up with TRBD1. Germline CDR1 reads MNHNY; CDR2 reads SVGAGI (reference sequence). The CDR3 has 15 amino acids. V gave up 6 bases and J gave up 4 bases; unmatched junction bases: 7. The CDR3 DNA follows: TGTGCCAGCAGCCCCGGGACAGGGCCGAATCAGCCCCAGCATTTT. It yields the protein CASSPGTGPNQPQHF.

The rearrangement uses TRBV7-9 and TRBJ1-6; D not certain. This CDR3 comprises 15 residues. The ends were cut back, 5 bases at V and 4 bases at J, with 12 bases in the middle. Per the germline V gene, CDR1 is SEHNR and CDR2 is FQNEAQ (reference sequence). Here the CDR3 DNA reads TGTGCCAGCAGCGCCATCCGACGGTATAATTCACCCCTCCACTTT. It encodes CASSAIRRYNSPLHF.

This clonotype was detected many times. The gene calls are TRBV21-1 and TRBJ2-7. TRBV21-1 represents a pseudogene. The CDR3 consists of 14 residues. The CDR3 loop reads CASSKSVQTYEQYF. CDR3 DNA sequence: TGTGCCAGCAGCAAGTCAGTACAGACCTACGAGCAGTACTTC.

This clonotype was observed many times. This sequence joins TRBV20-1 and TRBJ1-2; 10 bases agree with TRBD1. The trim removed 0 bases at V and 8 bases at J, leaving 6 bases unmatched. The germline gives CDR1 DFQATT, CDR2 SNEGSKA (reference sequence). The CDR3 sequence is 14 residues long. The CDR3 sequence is CSARDDRGRRGYTF. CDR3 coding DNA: TGCAGTGCTAGAGATGACAGGGGGCGAAGGGGCTACACCTTC.

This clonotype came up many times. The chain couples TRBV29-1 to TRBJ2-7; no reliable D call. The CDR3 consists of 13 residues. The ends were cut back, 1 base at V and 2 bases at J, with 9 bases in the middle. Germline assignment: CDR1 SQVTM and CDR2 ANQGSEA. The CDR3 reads CSVEVTATYEQYF. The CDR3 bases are TGCAGCGTTGAAGTCACAGCCACCTACGAGCAGTACTTC.

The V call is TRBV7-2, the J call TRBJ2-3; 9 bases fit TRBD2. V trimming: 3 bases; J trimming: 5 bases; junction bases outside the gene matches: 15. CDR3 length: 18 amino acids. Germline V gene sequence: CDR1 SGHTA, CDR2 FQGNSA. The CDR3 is CASSLFGVRGGPGDTQYF. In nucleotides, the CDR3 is TGTGCCAGCAGCTTGTTTGGCGTGCGGGGGGGCCCCGGAGATACGCAGTATTTT.

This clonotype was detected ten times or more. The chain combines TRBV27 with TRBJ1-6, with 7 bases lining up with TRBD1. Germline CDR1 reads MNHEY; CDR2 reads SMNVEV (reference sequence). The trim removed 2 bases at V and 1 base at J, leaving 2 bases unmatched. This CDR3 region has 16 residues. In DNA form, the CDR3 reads TGTGCCAGCAGTTTAACAGGGGTATCCTATAATTCACCCCTCCACTTT. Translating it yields CASSLTGVSYNSPLHF.

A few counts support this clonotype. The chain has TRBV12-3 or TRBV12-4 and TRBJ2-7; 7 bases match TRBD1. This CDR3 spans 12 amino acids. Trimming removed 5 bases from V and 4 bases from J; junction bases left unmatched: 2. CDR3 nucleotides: TGTGCCAGCAGTAAACAGGGGTACGAGCAGTACTTC. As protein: CASSKQGYEQYF.

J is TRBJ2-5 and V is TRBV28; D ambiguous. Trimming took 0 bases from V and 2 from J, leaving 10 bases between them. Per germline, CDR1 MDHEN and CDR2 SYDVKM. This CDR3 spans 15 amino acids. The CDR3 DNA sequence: TGTGCCAGCAGTTTATGGGACCCGCGGCAAGAGACCCAGTACTTC. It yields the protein CASSLWDPRQETQYF.

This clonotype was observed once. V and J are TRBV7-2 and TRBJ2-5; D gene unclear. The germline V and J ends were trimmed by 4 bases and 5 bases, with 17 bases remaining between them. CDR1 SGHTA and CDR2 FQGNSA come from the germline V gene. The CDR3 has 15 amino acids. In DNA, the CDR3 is TGTGCCAGCAGCTATTCGACACCCTCTCTTGAGACCCAGTACTTC. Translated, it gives CASSYSTPSLETQYF.

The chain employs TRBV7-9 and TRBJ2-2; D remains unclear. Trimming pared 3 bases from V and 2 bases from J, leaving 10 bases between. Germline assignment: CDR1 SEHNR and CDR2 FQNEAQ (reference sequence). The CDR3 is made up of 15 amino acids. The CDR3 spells CASSFYTVNTGELFF. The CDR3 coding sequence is TGTGCCAGCAGCTTTTATACGGTCAACACCGGGGAGCTGTTTTTT.

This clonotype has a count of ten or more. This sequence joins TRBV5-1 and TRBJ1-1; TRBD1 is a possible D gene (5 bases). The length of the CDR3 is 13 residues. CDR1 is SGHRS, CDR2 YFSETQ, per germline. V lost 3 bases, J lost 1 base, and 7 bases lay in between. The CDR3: CASSSGQNTEAFF. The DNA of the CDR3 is TGCGCCAGCAGCTCCGGACAGAACACTGAAGCTTTCTTT.

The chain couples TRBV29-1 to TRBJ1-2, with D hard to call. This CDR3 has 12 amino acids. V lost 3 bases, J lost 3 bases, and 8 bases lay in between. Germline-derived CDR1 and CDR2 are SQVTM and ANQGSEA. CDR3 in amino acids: CSVEGSYYGYTF. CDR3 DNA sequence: TGCAGCGTTGAGGGTAGCTACTATGGCTACACCTTC.

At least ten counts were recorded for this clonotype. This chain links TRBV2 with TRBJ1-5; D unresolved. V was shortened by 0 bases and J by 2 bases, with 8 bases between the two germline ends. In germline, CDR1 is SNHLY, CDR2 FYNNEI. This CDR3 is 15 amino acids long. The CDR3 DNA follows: TGTGCCAGCAGTGAAGCGCTTAGGGGCAATCAGCCCCAGCATTTT. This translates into CASSEALRGNQPQHF.

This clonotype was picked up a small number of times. The CDR3 DNA sequence: TGCGCCAGCAGCCAAGAACAGAGTAGCACAGATACGCAGTATTTT. Encoded protein: CASSQEQSSTDTQYF. V is TRBV4-1 and J is TRBJ2-3; D remains unclear. CDR1 is MGHRA and CDR2 is YSYEKL in the germline V gene. The V end lost 0 bases, the J end lost 0 bases, and 7 bases lay between the germline ends. This CDR3 is built from 15 residues.

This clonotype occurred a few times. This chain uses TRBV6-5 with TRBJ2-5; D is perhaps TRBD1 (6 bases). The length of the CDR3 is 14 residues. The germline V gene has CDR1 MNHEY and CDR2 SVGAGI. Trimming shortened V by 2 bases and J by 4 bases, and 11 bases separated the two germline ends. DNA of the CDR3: TGTGCCAGCAGTTACGACCAGGGGCGAGAGACCCAGTACTTC. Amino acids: CASSYDQGRETQYF.

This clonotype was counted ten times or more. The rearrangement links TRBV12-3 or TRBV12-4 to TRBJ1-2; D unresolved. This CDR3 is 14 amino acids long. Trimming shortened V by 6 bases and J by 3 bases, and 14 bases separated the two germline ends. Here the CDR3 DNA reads TGTGCCAGCAGCCCGCGTCGAGGGCACTATGGCTACACCTTC. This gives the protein CASSPRRGHYGYTF.